The clone carrying this T cell receptor (beta chain) was recorded many times. As yet, its antigen is unknown. The length of the CDR3 is 16 residues. V was pared by 5 bases and J by 0 bases, with 3 bases of the junction left unmatched. Germline CDR1 and CDR2: MDHEN and SYDVKM. Libraries for naive CD8 T cells, which were made from roughly 21,000 to 960,000 sorted cells, drew on 10%, 30% or 50% of the RNA. This entry is derived from a study of molecular identifiers for immune sequencing clone quantification. Study findings and constraints: Underestimation of highly expanded clone sizes could arise where identical TCR molecules share a barcode.

TCRdb re-derived calls from the PCR reads in MiXCR, one entry per CDR3 protein. The table has around 54,000 distinct CDR3 sequences, under 30% seen once. Material for sequencing was naive CD8+ T cells from blood, with Jurkat cell RNA spiked in. Documented subset: FACS-sorted CD8+CD4-CCR7+CD45RA+ naive T cells. J is TRBJ2-3 and V is TRBV28; TRBD2 matches 12 bases. The TCR comes from a human donor in good health. Some libraries in this study had Jurkat cell RNA spiked in. The CDR3 reads CASSPGTSGSTDTQYF. The CDR3 DNA reads as TGTGCCAGCAGTCCTGGGACTAGCGGGAGCACAGATACGCAGTATTTT.